Presented here are 17 T cell receptor beta chains from one specimen sequenced in a study of regulatory T cells in long-lasting Graves disease. In building TCR beta libraries, iRepertoire HTBI primers were used together with Arm-PCR of CDR3 regions. One entry per CDR3 protein, called by TCRdb with MiXCR from the multiplex PCR reads. The sample contains hundreds of thousands of distinct CDR3 sequences, approximately 15% of which appear only once. Time point indicated: newly diagnosed GD, antithyroid drugs for less than 3 months. Extracted PBMC RNA gave rise to the TCR library. The same data also contributed to another study, on T cells in Graves' hyperthyroidism and ophthalmopathy.

Source: peripheral blood mononuclear cells (PBMCs), taken at new diagnosis, from a patient treated with antithyroid drugs. The receptors were gathered from a woman aged 25 to 39 with Graves disease.

This sequence joins TRBV15 and TRBJ2-7; the D gene is possibly TRBD2 (6 bases). Germline V CDR1 and CDR2: LNHNV, YYDKDF (reference sequence). The CDR3 extends over 14 amino acids. Deletions cut 0 bases from V and 6 bases from J, with 12 bases between. The CDR3 sequence: CATSREWGVGEQYF. The CDR3 region has the DNA TGTGCCACCAGCAGAGAATGGGGGGTGGGCGAGCAGTACTTC.

The rearrangement uses TRBV30 and TRBJ2-2; unclear D gene. V lost 1 base to trimming and J lost 1 base, with 7 bases between them. CDR1 is GTSNPN, CDR2 SVGIG, per germline (reference sequence). The CDR3 covers 14 residues. CDR3 DNA sequence: TGTGCCTGGAGTGGGGCAGGGAACACCGGGGAGCTGTTTTTT. Translating gives CAWSGAGNTGELFF. The full variable domain, in which reference TRBV30 and TRBJ2-2 provide the parts outside the CDR3, is SQTIHQWPATLVQPVGSPLSLECTVEGTSNPNLYWYRQAAGRGLQLLFYSVGIGQISSEVPQNLSASRPQDRQFILSSKKLLLSDSGFYLCAWSGAGNTGELFFGEGSRLTVL.

This clonotype was seen repeatedly, ten times or more. V and J are TRBV2 and TRBJ2-3; maybe TRBD2 (6 bases). The V and J ends lost 11 bases and 4 bases respectively, with 25 bases between them. Looked up from germline, CDR1 is SNHLY and CDR2 is FYNNEI. This CDR3 spans 16 amino acids. CDR3 in amino acids: CASTPTGTSPPDTQYF. The CDR3 nucleotides read TGTGCCTCGACCCCAACCGGGACTTCTCCACCAGATACGCAGTATTTT. Supplemented by reference TRBV2 and TRBJ2-3, the full variable domain reads EPEVTQTPSHQVTQMGQEVILRCVPISNHLYFYWYRQILGQKVEFLVSFYNNEISEKSEIFDDQFSVERPDGSNFTLKIRSTKLEDSAMYFCASTPTGTSPPDTQYFGPGTRLTVL.

This clonotype was observed many times. The V call is TRBV11-2, the J call TRBJ1-2, with 8 nucleotides matching TRBD1. Germline V gene lookup returns CDR1 SGHAT and CDR2 FQNNGV. The CDR3 has 14 amino acids. The ends lost 1 base at V and 5 bases at J; junction bases unmatched: 3. For the CDR3, the DNA is TGTGCCAGCAGCTTAGTTGGGACAGGATATGGCTACACCTTC. This sequence encodes CASSLVGTGYGYTF.

This clonotype was recorded at least ten times. The chain couples TRBV7-2 to TRBJ2-1; unclear D gene. Trimming stripped 5 bases from V and 7 bases from J, with 12 bases between. This CDR3 region has 13 residues. Per the germline V gene, CDR1 is SGHTA and CDR2 is FQGNSA. The CDR3 here is CASSTRPRNEQFF. The CDR3 DNA sequence: TGTGCCAGCAGCACCAGGCCTAGGAATGAGCAGTTCTTC.

This clonotype has just a few counts. J is TRBJ2-5 and V is TRBV10-3; 12 bases are shared with TRBD1. V lost 6 bases and J lost 5; bases outside the gene matches: 7. This CDR3 comprises 15 residues. In germline, CDR1 is ENHRY, CDR2 SYGVKD. The CDR3 bases are TGTGCCATCAGCGAAGGGGACAGGGGGCCGGAGACCCAGTACTTC. Protein: CAISEGDRGPETQYF.

At least ten counts were recorded for this clonotype. This CDR3 reads CASSLTGGGAFF. CDR3 bases: TGTGCCAGCAGTTTAACGGGGGGGGGGGCTTTCTTT. J is TRBJ1-1 and V is TRBV12-3 or TRBV12-4, with a weak D call TRBD1 (5 bases). This CDR3 is built from 12 residues. V dropped 2 bases and J dropped 11 bases, with 12 bases sitting between them.

This clonotype was seen more than once but under ten times. The V call is TRBV12-3 or TRBV12-4, the J call TRBJ2-5; TRBD2 agrees at 7 bases. The CDR3 consists of 15 residues. V was pared by 6 bases and J by 3 bases, with 10 bases of the junction left unmatched. The CDR3 sequence: CASSMLADTKETQYF. CDR3 sequence (DNA): TGTGCCAGCAGCATGCTAGCGGATACAAAAGAGACCCAGTACTTC.

This clonotype was picked up a small number of times. V is TRBV6-2 or TRBV6-3 and J is TRBJ2-1; maybe TRBD2 (6 bases). Trimming took 4 bases from V and 1 from J, leaving 11 bases between them. The germline V gene encodes CDR1 MNHEY and CDR2 SVGEGT. The CDR3 is 15 residues long. The CDR3 DNA reads TGTGCCAGCAGTTCGGCGGGGAAGTCCTACAATGAGCAGTTCTTC. Translated: CASSSAGKSYNEQFF.

Many counts were recorded for this clonotype. The chain combines TRBV29-1 with TRBJ2-5, with TRBD2 matching 7 bases. CDR1 and CDR2 (germline): SQVTM, ANQGSEA. J lost 5 bases, V lost 5 bases, and 5 bases had no gene match. The CDR3 has 12 amino acids. CDR3 sequence: CSVTGLLETQYF. The CDR3 region has the DNA TGCAGCGTTACGGGACTATTGGAGACCCAGTACTTC.

The genes are TRBV28 and TRBJ2-1; no reliable D call. Germline-derived CDR1 and CDR2 are MDHEN and SYDVKM. The V and J ends lost 4 bases and 4 bases respectively, with 8 bases between them. The CDR3 sequence is 13 residues long. CDR3 protein: CASSSPAYNEQFF. The CDR3 nucleotides read TGTGCCAGCAGTTCCCCAGCTTACAATGAGCAGTTCTTC. Full variable domain (remainder filled in from reference TRBV28 and TRBJ2-1): DVKVTQSSRYLVKRTGEKVFLECVQDMDHENMFWYRQDPGLGLRLIYFSYDVKMKEKGDIPEGYSVSREKKERFSLILESASTNQTSMYLCASSSPAYNEQFFGPGTRLTVL.

There are a few counts of this clonotype. V gene TRBV29-1 combines with J gene TRBJ2-1; the match to TRBD2 covers 8 bases. With 6 bases clipped from V and 8 bases from J, the junction kept 15 bases outside the gene matches. CDR1 SQVTM and CDR2 ANQGSEA come from the germline V gene. The CDR3 totals 15 residues. The CDR3 DNA follows: TGCAGCGTCTTTCGAGGGGGGACTAGGGGCGATGAGCAGTTCTTC. Translation gives CSVFRGGTRGDEQFF.

This clonotype came up a few times. This chain's CDR3 is CASSMTSDYKETQYF. CDR3 bases: TGTGCCAGTAGTATGACCAGCGACTATAAAGAGACCCAGTACTTC. This chain connects TRBV19 to TRBJ2-5, with a weak D call TRBD2 (5 bases). Trimming took 3 bases from V and 3 from J, leaving 14 bases between them. This CDR3 is 15 amino acids long. Germline V gene data show CDR1 as LNHDA and CDR2 as SQIVND (reference sequence). Full variable domain (missing parts from reference TRBV19 and TRBJ2-5): DGGITQSPKYLFRKEGQNVTLSCEQNLNHDAMYWYRQDPGQGLRLIYYSQIVNDFQKGDIAEGYSVSREKKESFPLTVTSAQKNPTAFYLCASSMTSDYKETQYFGPGTRLLVL.

For this clonotype: A much bigger clone sits one base away, suggesting this may be a read error. The chain recombines TRBV6-1 with TRBJ1-3; D gene uncertain. Germline V CDR1 and CDR2: MNHNS, SASEGT. There are 13 residues in the CDR3. The CDR3 bases are TGTGCCGGCAGTGAGAACTCTGGAAACACCATATATTTT. Protein sequence: CAGSENSGNTIYF.

The chain couples TRBV28 to TRBJ1-5; a possible D gene is TRBD1 (6 bases). Germline CDR1 and CDR2: MDHEN and SYDVKM. The germline V and J ends were trimmed by 6 bases and 4 bases, with 16 bases remaining between them. This CDR3 contains 15 residues. CDR3 sequence: CASSLVGARNQPQHF. For the CDR3, the DNA is TGTGCCAGCAGCCTCGTGGGGGCTCGGAATCAGCCCCAGCATTTT.

This clonotype was seen many times. This sequence joins TRBV7-8 and TRBJ2-3; the D is unclear. The CDR3 loop spans 14 amino acids. Trimming removed 6 bases from V and 4 bases from J, with 14 bases in between. CDR1 SGHVS and CDR2 FQNEAQ come from the germline V gene. In nucleotides, the CDR3 is TGTGCCAGCAGTCCCGCCATGCCGGCAGATACGCAGTATTTT. Its protein product is CASSPAMPADTQYF. The full variable domain, with the rest looked up from reference TRBV7-8 and TRBJ2-3, is GAGVSQSPRYKVAKRGQDVALRCDPISGHVSLFWYQQALGQGPEFLTYFQNEAQLDKSGLPSDRFFAERPEGSVSTLKIQRTQQEDSAVYLCASSPAMPADTQYFGPGTRLTVL.

This clonotype was counted once. A much bigger clone sits one base away, suggesting this may be a read error. Because the CDR3 is missing its conserved closing phenylalanine or tryptophan, this is likely a read error. The chain has TRBV12-3 or TRBV12-4 and TRBJ2-1; 8 bases are a match to TRBD2. The V gene end was trimmed by 6 bases and the J gene end by 4 bases; junction bases not matched to a gene: 11. The CDR3 consists of 16 residues. This CDR3 is CASSQTSATPYNEQFL. DNA of the CDR3: TGTGCCAGCAGCCAGACTAGCGCGACACCGTACAATGAGCAGTTCCTC.